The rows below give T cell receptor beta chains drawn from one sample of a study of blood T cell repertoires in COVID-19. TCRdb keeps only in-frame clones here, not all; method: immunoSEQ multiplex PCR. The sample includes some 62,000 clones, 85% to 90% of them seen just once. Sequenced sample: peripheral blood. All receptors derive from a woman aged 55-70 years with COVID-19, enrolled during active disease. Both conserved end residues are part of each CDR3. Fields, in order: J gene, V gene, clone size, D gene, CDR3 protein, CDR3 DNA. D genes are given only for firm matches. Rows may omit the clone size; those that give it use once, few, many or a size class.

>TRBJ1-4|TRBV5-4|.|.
CASSLGQRNEKLFF
TGTGCCAGCAGCTTGGGACAGAGGAATGAAAAACTGTTTTTT
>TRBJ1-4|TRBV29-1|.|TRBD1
CSFWTGLNEKLFF
TGCAGCTTCTGGACAGGGCTTAATGAAAAACTGTTTTTT
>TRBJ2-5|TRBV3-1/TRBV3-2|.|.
CASSQDAKRETQYF
TGTGCCAGCAGCCAAGACGCGAAGCGCGAGACCCAGTACTTC
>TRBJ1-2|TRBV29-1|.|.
CSVNGGSDYGYTF
TGCAGCGTTAATGGGGGCTCTGACTATGGCTACACCTTC
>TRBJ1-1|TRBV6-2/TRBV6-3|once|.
CASSTVGGRTEAFF
TGTGCCAGCAGTACCGTGGGGGGACGCACTGAAGCTTTCTTT
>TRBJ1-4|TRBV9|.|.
CASSVDSTNEKLFF
TGTGCCAGCAGCGTGGACAGCACTAATGAAAAACTGTTTTTT
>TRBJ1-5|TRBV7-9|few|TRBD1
CASSSGTGVKQPQHF
TGTGCCAGCAGCTCCGGGACAGGGGTTAAACAGCCCCAGCATTTT
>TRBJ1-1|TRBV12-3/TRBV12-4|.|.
CASSFGQTAEAFF
TGTGCCAGCAGTTTTGGACAGACAGCTGAAGCTTTCTTT
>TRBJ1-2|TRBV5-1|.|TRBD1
CASSLDRGSYGYTF
TGCGCCAGCAGCTTGGACAGGGGGAGCTATGGCTACACCTTC
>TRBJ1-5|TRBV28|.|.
CASSLWGRVNQPQHF
TGTGCCAGCAGTTTATGGGGCAGGGTCAATCAGCCCCAGCATTTT
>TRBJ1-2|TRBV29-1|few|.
CSVEIPGLANYGYTF
TGCAGCGTTGAAATCCCAGGATTAGCTAACTATGGCTACACCTTC
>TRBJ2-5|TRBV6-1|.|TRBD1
CASRDSRGPGETQYF
TGTGCCAGCAGGGACTCCAGGGGGCCGGGGGAGACCCAGTACTTC
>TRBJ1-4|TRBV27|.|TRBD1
CASSPLGQGRKLFF
TGTGCCAGCAGTCCCCTCGGACAGGGGCGAAAACTGTTTTTT
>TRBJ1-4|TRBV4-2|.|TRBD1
CASSQEGQGDEKLFF
TGTGCCAGCAGCCAAGAGGGACAGGGTGACGAAAAACTGTTTTTT
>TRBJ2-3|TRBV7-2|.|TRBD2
CASSLLGLTTDTQYF
TGTGCCAGCAGCTTACTGGGACTAACCACAGATACGCAGTATTTT
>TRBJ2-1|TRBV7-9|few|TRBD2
CASTLIRTSGSFSSYNEQFF
TGTGCCAGCACTCTAATCCGAACTAGCGGGAGCTTTAGCTCCTACAATGAGCAGTTCTTC
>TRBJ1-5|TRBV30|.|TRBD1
CAWRDRGDQPQHF
TGTGCCTGGAGGGACAGGGGTGATCAGCCCCAGCATTTT
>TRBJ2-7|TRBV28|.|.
CASSTIMAEQYF
TGTGCCAGCAGCACGATTATGGCCGAGCAGTACTTC
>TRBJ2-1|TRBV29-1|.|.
CSVDRQTQVIF
TGCAGCGTTGACCGACAGACCCAGGTCATCTTC
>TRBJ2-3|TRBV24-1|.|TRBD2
CATSDFSGTSGSRNTQYF
TGTGCCACCAGTGATTTCTCCGGGACTAGCGGTAGCAGGAATACGCAGTATTTT
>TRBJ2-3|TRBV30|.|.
CAWSWWEQADTQYF
TGTGCCTGGAGCTGGTGGGAGCAAGCAGATACGCAGTATTTT
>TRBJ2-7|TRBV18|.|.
CASSPVQGANEQYF
TGTGCCAGCTCACCAGTACAGGGTGCCAACGAGCAGTACTTC
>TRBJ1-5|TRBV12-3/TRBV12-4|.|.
CASSLDSRQPQHF
TGTGCCAGCAGTTTGGACAGTCGGCAGCCCCAGCATTTT
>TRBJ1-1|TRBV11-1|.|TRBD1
CASSLGPGTGITEAFF
TGTGCCAGCAGCTTGGGTCCCGGGACAGGGATAACTGAAGCTTTCTTT
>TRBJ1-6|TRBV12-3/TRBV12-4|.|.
CASSLAGRGALHF
TGTGCCAGCAGTTTAGCCGGCCGGGGGGCCCTCCACTTT
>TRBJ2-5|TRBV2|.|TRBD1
CASRAGTGQETQYF
TGTGCCAGCAGAGCCGGGACAGGGCAAGAGACCCAGTACTTC
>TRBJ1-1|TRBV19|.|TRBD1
CASTGQGAPNTEAFF
TGTGCCAGTACGGGACAGGGCGCCCCGAACACTGAAGCTTTCTTT
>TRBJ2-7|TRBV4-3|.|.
CASSPGRRQFYEQYF
TGCGCCAGCAGCCCAGGGAGGAGACAGTTCTACGAGCAGTACTTC
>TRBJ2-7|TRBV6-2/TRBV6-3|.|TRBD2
CASSGLADLLSYEQYF
TGTGCCAGCAGCGGACTAGCGGATCTCCTCTCCTACGAGCAGTACTTC